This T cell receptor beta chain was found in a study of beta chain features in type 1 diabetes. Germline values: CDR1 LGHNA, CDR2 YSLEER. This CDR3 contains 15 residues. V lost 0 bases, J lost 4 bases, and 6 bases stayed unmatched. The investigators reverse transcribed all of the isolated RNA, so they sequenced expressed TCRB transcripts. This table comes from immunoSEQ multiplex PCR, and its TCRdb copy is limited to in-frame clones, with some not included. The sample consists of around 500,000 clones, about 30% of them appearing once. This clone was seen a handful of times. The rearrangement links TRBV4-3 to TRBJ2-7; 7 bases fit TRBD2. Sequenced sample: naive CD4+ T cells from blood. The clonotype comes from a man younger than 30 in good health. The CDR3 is CASSQDIALAYEQYF. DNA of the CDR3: TGCGCCAGCAGCCAAGATATCGCACTAGCGTACGAGCAGTACTTC.